This T cell receptor (beta chain) was sequenced in a study of T cell responses to AZD1222 COVID-19 vaccine. About the research overall: Second-dose recipients at about 4 or about 12 weeks were treated as one pooled group. Findings of the study overall: Most donors were white British, females outnumbered males, and clonal diversity was possibly underestimated. The study found Spike-specific TCR breadth and depth rose after two AZD1222 doses.

The CDR3 is 15 amino acids. Trimming left V 1 base short and J 3 bases short, with 10 bases between. Per germline, CDR1 KGHSH and CDR2 LQKENI. Notes on this clone: Its antigen is currently unknown.

Data came from immunoSEQ multiplex PCR; TCRdb stores just in-frame clones and leaves some out. The table shows roughly 120,000 clones, with approximately 90% occurring only once. The TCR comes from an adult in good health. This chain connects TRBV18 to TRBJ1-5, with no clear D. The input for sequencing was peripheral blood, taken on day 0 of AZD1222 vaccination. The CDR3 sequence: CASSPQTADNQPQHF. DNA for the CDR3: TGTGCCAGCTCACCACAAACGGCGGACAATCAGCCCCAGCATTTT.